Here is one T cell receptor (beta chain) with its context. What it binds is not known. This specimen comes from a study of ipilimumab plus nivolumab after autologous stem cell transplantation. Looking at the study overall: Typical patient got a handful of ipilimumab doses and about eight nivolumab doses (median).

Patients got ipilimumab 1 mg/kg beginning 14 to 28 days post-transplant. Clones were read by immunoSEQ multiplex PCR, and TCRdb kept only the in-frame ones, dropping some. The sample consists of roughly 16,000 clones, approximately 78% of them appearing once. This CDR3 comprises 12 residues. V was trimmed by 4 bases and J by 6 bases, leaving 6 bases between them. Germline CDR1 reads MNHEY; CDR2 reads SVGAGI. Overall study results and limits: The authors say TCR, Treg and microbiome findings warrant further study.

The source material was PBMCs, sampled in a trial of ipilimumab plus nivolumab as post-transplant consolidation. This sequence joins TRBV6-5 and TRBJ2-2, with D possibly being TRBD1 (5 bases). The source is a male donor with diffuse large B-cell lymphoma. CDR3 nucleotide sequence: TGTGCCAGCAGTTTGGGGCCCGGGGAGCTGTTTTTT. It is translated as CASSLGPGELFF.